Following are 28 T cell receptor beta chains from one sample sequenced in a study of cytomegalovirus exposure and HLA in healthy donors. PCR employed 60 Vbeta and 13 Jbeta primers. Only in-frame clones appear in the TCRdb table, and some are missing; sequencing was by immunoSEQ multiplex PCR. The sample yields under 250,000 clones, roughly 72% seen once. Sequenced sample: PBMCs. The receptor set was obtained from a man between 25 and 39 years old in good health and CMV-seronegative.

The chain links TRBV5-1 to TRBJ2-1; 7 bases line up with TRBD1. This CDR3 comprises 15 residues. Trimming removed 5 bases from V and 4 bases from J; junction bases left unmatched: 9. CDR1 and CDR2 (germline): SGHRS, YFSETQ. CDR3 sequence: CASRSTGTGYNEQFF. The CDR3 nucleotides are TGCGCCAGCAGGTCGACAGGGACGGGGTACAATGAGCAGTTCTTC.

This clone was picked up one time. The J gene is TRBJ1-6, the V gene TRBV19; D unresolved. The CDR3 runs to 13 residues. The V end lost 3 bases, the J end lost 7 bases, and 7 bases lay between the germline ends. Germline CDR1 is LNHDA and CDR2 is SQIVND (reference sequence). The CDR3 nucleotides are TGTGCCAGTAGTATCGGTTCGAATTCACCCCTCCACTTT. It codes for CASSIGSNSPLHF.

This clone was observed a handful of times. V usage is TRBV5-4 and J usage is TRBJ2-7; maybe TRBD1 (8 bases). CDR3 length equals 14 residues. CDR1 and CDR2 (germline): SGHNT, YYREEE (reference sequence). The V end was cut by 6 bases, the J end by 5 bases, with 18 bases between. CDR3: CASNRGEGYHEQYF. CDR3 in DNA: TGTGCCAGCAACAGGGGGGAGGGCTACCACGAGCAGTACTTC.

The J gene is TRBJ2-7, the V gene TRBV9; 11 bases are shared with TRBD1. The CDR3 totals 14 residues. Germline CDR1 SGDLS, CDR2 YYNGEE. V lost 3 bases to trimming and J lost 2 bases; unmatched junction nucleotides: 1. Here the CDR3 reads CASSADRGPYEQYF. As DNA, the CDR3 is TGTGCCAGCAGCGCGGACAGGGGGCCCTACGAGCAGTACTTC.

The genes are TRBV9 and TRBJ2-2; D unclear. Trimming cost V 3 bases and J 4 bases, with 13 bases left between them. Germline CDR1 is SGDLS and CDR2 is YYNGEE. The CDR3 contains 15 residues. CDR3 residues: CASSAAAARTGELFF. CDR3 in DNA: TGTGCCAGCAGCGCTGCCGCAGCGCGCACCGGGGAGCTGTTTTTT.

CDR3 coding DNA: TGTGCCAGCAGCCCACGCAGGGGTCTCGCTGGGGCCAACGTCCTGACTTTC. It translates to CASSPRRGLAGANVLTF. The chain combines TRBV7-9 with TRBJ2-6; a possible D gene is TRBD1 (6 bases). The CDR3 length is 17 residues. Germline CDR1 and CDR2: SEHNR and FQNEAQ (reference sequence). The V and J ends lost 5 bases and 2 bases respectively, with 16 bases between them.

This rearrangement joins TRBV9 to TRBJ2-7, with 8 positions matching TRBD2. The V segment lost 3 bases and the J segment 5 bases; nucleotides outside the gene matches: 7. Looked up from germline, CDR1 is SGDLS and CDR2 is YYNGEE. CDR3 size: 14 residues. This chain's CDR3 is CASSGTSSPDEQYF. The CDR3 DNA reads TGTGCCAGCAGCGGGACTAGCAGCCCTGACGAGCAGTACTTC.

The chain uses TRBV5-1 and TRBJ2-5, with TRBD1 matching 9 bases. The length of the CDR3 is 17 residues. Germline CDR1 reads SGHRS; CDR2 reads YFSETQ. The J segment lost 3 bases and the V segment lost 4 bases, leaving 13 bases of the junction unmatched. CDR3 in DNA: TGCGCCAGCAGCGTGGAAGGATTGACAGGGGGGAAAGAGACCCAGTACTTC. As protein: CASSVEGLTGGKETQYF.

The chain is built from TRBV6-1 and TRBJ2-5, with 7 nucleotides matching TRBD1. The CDR3 covers 15 residues. V dropped 5 bases and J dropped 1; count of bases not matched to a gene: 7. The V gene's germline CDR1 is MNHNS and CDR2 SASEGT. Here the CDR3 reads CASSMTGYIQETQYF. CDR3 in DNA: TGTGCCAGCAGTATGACAGGGTACATCCAAGAGACCCAGTACTTC.

The gene calls are TRBV18 and TRBJ2-2; 9 nucleotides agree with TRBD1. The CDR3 runs 15 residues. From germline, CDR1 is KGHSH and CDR2 LQKENI. V dropped 3 bases and J dropped 4; count of bases not matched to a gene: 3. The CDR3 protein is CASSPGQGFTGELFF. In DNA form, the CDR3 reads TGTGCCAGCTCACCGGGACAGGGTTTCACCGGGGAGCTGTTTTTT. Looking up the rest from reference TRBV18 and TRBJ2-2 gives the full variable domain: NAGVMQNPRHLVRRRGQEARLRCSPMKGHSHVYWYRQLPEEGLKFMVYLQKENIIDESGMPKERFSAEFPKEGPSILRIQQVVRGDSAAYFCASSPGQGFTGELFFGEGSRLTVL.

This clone was detected a few times. This chain uses TRBV11-2 with TRBJ2-2, with D possibly being TRBD2 (7 bases). Looked up from germline, CDR1 is SGHAT and CDR2 is FQNNGV. V was cut by 4 bases and J by 0 bases, with 15 bases left in between. The CDR3 covers 17 residues. The CDR3 is CASSYYWRGPNTGELFF. The CDR3 DNA reads TGTGCCAGCAGCTACTACTGGCGGGGGCCGAACACCGGGGAGCTGTTTTTT.

This clone was seen a handful of times. This chain connects TRBV9 to TRBJ1-1; D remains unclear. The length of the CDR3 is 12 residues. The V end lost 4 bases, the J end lost 4 bases, and 8 bases lay between the germline ends. Germline CDR1 is SGDLS and CDR2 is YYNGEE. CDR3 DNA sequence: TGTGCCAGCAGCCGTGCCGGCACTGAAGCTTTCTTT. Amino acids: CASSRAGTEAFF.

V usage is TRBV29-1 and J usage is TRBJ2-3, with D hard to call. The CDR3 totals 14 residues. V was shortened by 4 bases and J by 1 base, with 12 bases between the two germline ends. The germline V gene has CDR1 SQVTM and CDR2 ANQGSEA. The CDR3: CSVGRTIGTDTQYF. The CDR3, as DNA: TGCAGCGTTGGTAGAACTATTGGCACAGATACGCAGTATTTT.

The chain links TRBV28 to TRBJ2-5; 12 bases fit TRBD2. CDR1 is MDHEN, CDR2 SYDVKM, per germline. J gave up 5 bases and V 3 bases, and 19 bases lay outside the gene matches. The CDR3 runs 20 residues. DNA of the CDR3: TGTGCCAGCAGTTTTCCCCAAATTCGACTAGCGGGAGTCGGGCCCGAGACCCAGTACTTC. Its translation is CASSFPQIRLAGVGPETQYF.

The CDR3 nucleotides are TGTGCCAGCAGTGACAGCGGGGTAGCAGATACGCAGTATTTT. This encodes CASSDSGVADTQYF. This chain uses TRBV6-4 with TRBJ2-3; the match to TRBD2 covers 7 bases. From germline, CDR1 is MRHNA and CDR2 SNTAGT. V gave up 2 bases and J gave up 4 bases; unmatched junction bases: 3. CDR3 length equals 14 residues.

The rearrangement links TRBV25-1 to TRBJ1-5, with TRBD1 matching 7 bases. The V gene's germline CDR1 is MGHDK and CDR2 SYGVNS. The CDR3 extends over 16 amino acids. J lost 7 bases, V lost 8 bases, and 17 bases had no gene match. This CDR3 is CASPQGAGGIGQPQHF. The CDR3 nucleotides are TGTGCCAGCCCCCAAGGGGCAGGGGGGATAGGGCAGCCCCAGCATTTT.

This rearrangement joins TRBV1 to TRBJ2-7; TRBD2 is the table's D call, not checked against the DNA. TRBV1 is designated a pseudogene. This CDR3 region has 14 residues. The CDR3 nucleotides read TGCACCAGCAGCCGCAGCGGGCTTTCCTACGAGCAGTACTTC. Translating it yields CTSSRSGLSYEQYF.

J is TRBJ2-7 and V is TRBV18; 9 bases agree with TRBD1. This CDR3 has 15 residues. With 5 bases clipped from V and 3 bases from J, the junction kept 8 bases outside the gene matches. Germline V lookup: CDR1 KGHSH, CDR2 LQKENI. The CDR3 here is CASSSRDRVGYEQYF. DNA of the CDR3: TGTGCCAGCTCATCCCGGGACAGGGTGGGCTACGAGCAGTACTTC.

This clone occurred once. The chain combines TRBV13 with TRBJ1-2; the match to TRBD1 covers 8 bases. The CDR3 is made up of 13 amino acids. Germline-derived CDR1 and CDR2 are PRHDT and FYEKMQ (reference sequence). J was trimmed by 8 bases and V by 5 bases; bases with no gene match: 7. The chain's CDR3 is CASSPLTGDGYTF. The CDR3 DNA reads TGTGCCAGCAGCCCCCTGACAGGGGACGGCTACACCTTC.

The chain uses TRBV6-5 and TRBJ1-1; 9 bases match TRBD1. Per germline, CDR1 MNHEY and CDR2 SVGAGI. With 6 bases clipped from V and 11 bases from J, the junction kept 13 bases outside the gene matches. This CDR3 comprises 14 residues. Here the CDR3 DNA reads TGTGCCAGCAGGACCACCACAGGGGGCGGAAAGGCTTTCTTT. This sequence encodes CASRTTTGGGKAFF.

The gene calls are TRBV14 and TRBJ2-7, with 8 bases matching TRBD1. The germline CDR1 and CDR2 sequences are SGHDN and FVKESK. J was trimmed by 4 bases and V by 4 bases; bases with no gene match: 6. There are 14 residues in the CDR3. The CDR3 DNA is TGTGCCAGCAGCCTCAGGACAGGGAGATACGAGCAGTACTTC. It specifies CASSLRTGRYEQYF.

This chain joins TRBV2 and TRBJ1-3, with no clear D. The CDR3 runs to 15 residues. Germline V gene sequence: CDR1 SNHLY, CDR2 FYNNEI. Between the trimmed V and J ends, which lost 5 bases and 0 bases, there was a span of 11 bases. The CDR3: CASSKEGISGNTIYF. The CDR3 DNA reads TGTGCCAGCAGTAAGGAGGGAATCTCTGGAAACACCATATATTTT.

CDR3 loop: CASSSQNYYRVDFIANTEAFF. The CDR3 DNA sequence: TGTGCCAGCAGTTCCCAAAACTACTACAGGGTTGATTTTATCGCGAACACTGAAGCTTTCTTT. The rearrangement links TRBV28 to TRBJ1-1; perhaps TRBD1 as D (6 bases). Germline CDR1 MDHEN, CDR2 SYDVKM. CDR3 size: 21 residues. The V end lost 4 bases, the J end lost 1 base, and 31 bases lay between the germline ends. Drawing the rest from reference TRBV28 and TRBJ1-1, the complete variable domain is DVKVTQSSRYLVKRTGEKVFLECVQDMDHENMFWYRQDPGLGLRLIYFSYDVKMKEKGDIPEGYSVSREKKERFSLILESASTNQTSMYLCASSSQNYYRVDFIANTEAFFGQGTRLTVV.

V gene TRBV2 combines with J gene TRBJ2-3; a possible D gene is TRBD1 (5 bases). Trimming stripped 7 bases from V and 5 bases from J, with 10 bases between. Germline assignment: CDR1 SNHLY and CDR2 FYNNEI. The CDR3 contains 12 residues. The CDR3 DNA reads as TGTGCCAGCATAGGGGCGGTAGATACGCAGTATTTT. Its translation: CASIGAVDTQYF.

This chain joins TRBV29-1 and TRBJ2-7; TRBD1 matches at 8 bases. Germline V gene lookup returns CDR1 SQVTM and CDR2 ANQGSEA. After removal of 8 bases from V and 2 bases from J, the junction contained 5 bases not matched to a gene. This CDR3 comprises 12 residues. This CDR3 is CSTRQGTYEQYF. The CDR3 region has the DNA TGCAGCACCCGACAGGGGACCTACGAGCAGTACTTC.

This clone was counted a single time. The chain has TRBV6-5 and TRBJ2-7; 11 bases agree with TRBD2. This CDR3 comprises 16 residues. The trim removed 4 bases at V and 4 bases at J, leaving 9 bases unmatched. Germline V lookup: CDR1 MNHEY, CDR2 SVGAGI. The DNA for the CDR3 is TGTGCCAGCAGTTCGCCTACTAGCGGGAGAAAATACGAGCAGTACTTC. This encodes CASSSPTSGRKYEQYF.

This clone was observed many times. CDR3 nucleotide sequence: TGTGCCAGCAGTGAAGGTTGGGGACTGCGGTCTGCAGGTGAGCAGTTCTTC. Protein product: CASSEGWGLRSAGEQFF. V and J are TRBV6-1 and TRBJ2-1; perhaps TRBD2 as D (6 bases). Germline lookup yields CDR1 MNHNS and CDR2 SASEGT. V lost 1 base and J 9 bases, leaving 22 bases between the germline ends. The CDR3 is 17 residues long.

V gene TRBV7-2 combines with J gene TRBJ1-2, with D perhaps matching TRBD1 (5 bases). The CDR3 has 15 amino acids. Germline CDR1 is SGHTA and CDR2 is FQGNSA. Trimming cost V 6 bases and J 4 bases, with 18 bases left between them. CDR3 sequence: CASSPRGGGPYGYTF. The DNA for the CDR3 is TGTGCCAGCAGTCCCCGGGGGGGTGGCCCCTATGGCTACACCTTC.